This T cell receptor beta chain was obtained from a study of OX40 agonist ivuxolimab in advanced cancers. Sequencing was performed with immunoSEQ multiplex PCR; in TCRdb, only in-frame clones are kept and a portion is missing. The profile shows tens of thousands of clones, more than 85% of them singletons. The CDR3 covers 14 residues. Germline V gene sequence: CDR1 WNHNN, CDR2 SYGVQD (reference sequence). V dropped 6 bases and J dropped 5 bases, with 13 bases sitting between them. V usage is TRBV10-1 and J usage is TRBJ2-2; D perhaps matches TRBD2 (6 bases). This sequence was found in an adult with an advanced solid tumor such as melanoma, head and neck, liver or kidney cancer. The sequencing here drew on CD4+ or CD8+ T cells sorted from blood, taken in a trial of the OX40 agonist ivuxolimab. CDR3 coding DNA: TGCGCCAGCAGAAGGGAGGCAGGGACCGGGGAGCTGTTTTTT. Its protein is CASRREAGTGELFF.